Many counts were recorded for the clone carrying this T cell receptor beta chain. The CDR3 sequence is 14 residues long. Germline V gene sequence: CDR1 SGHRS, CDR2 YFSETQ. Trimming removed 0 bases at V and 2 bases at J, with 3 bases between. These data belong to a study of T cells in Graves' hyperthyroidism and ophthalmopathy. Together with thyroid ultrasound, orbital computed tomography, serum thyroxine and TRAb, clinical symptoms were used for diagnoses. RNA transcripts yielded amplified TCR beta CDR3 regions. HTBI primers were used for first-round RT-PCR of the TCR CDR3. TCRdb ran MiXCR on the multiplex PCR reads and lists one entry per CDR3 protein. The table records more than 500,000 distinct CDR3 sequences, approximately 48% of them present only once.

This TCR came from an adult woman with Graves' disease, either hyperthyroidism or ophthalmopathy (not recorded which). Sequencing was done on a sample of peripheral blood or thyroid tissue (not recorded which). The genes are TRBV5-1 and TRBJ2-6; no definite D call. The CDR3 sequence is CASSLVPGANVLTF. The DNA for the CDR3 is TGCGCCAGCAGCTTGGTGCCTGGGGCCAACGTCCTGACTTTC.